Listed below are T cell receptor beta chains from one sample, sequenced in a study of control samples from healthy donors and cancer patients. Sequenced by immunoSEQ multiplex PCR; TCRdb stores in-frame clones only, minus some. This sample has about 180,000 clones, with around 91% found just once. Sequences were obtained from blood. The source of these receptors is a woman in her forties or fifties in good health. The CDR3 runs from the conserved cysteine through the conserved F or W. The D gene is left open where the match is weak. Size is omitted from some rows. Given values are once, few, many or a class for expanded clones.

v_call	d_call	j_call	clone_size	cdr3_nt	cdr3_aa
TRBV9	.	TRBJ1-2	.	TGTGCCAGCAGCCTTACACGAGCTAACTATGGCTACACCTTC	CASSLTRANYGYTF
TRBV24-1	.	TRBJ2-3	.	TGTGCCACCAGTGACCCCGGGCGGGGAGATACGCAGTATTTT	CATSDPGRGDTQYF
TRBV25-1	.	TRBJ1-5	.	TGTGCCAGCAGTGAAAGAAAGGGGGAGGCCCAGCATTTT	CASSERKGEAQHF
TRBV6-2/TRBV6-3	TRBD2	TRBJ2-5	once	TGTGCCAGCAGTCCCCGGGAGGTGGCGGAGACCCAGTACTTC	CASSPREVAETQYF
TRBV6-2/TRBV6-3	.	TRBJ1-5	few	TGTGCCAGCAGCCCAGGGGCAGGGGTTTCTTGGCCCCAGCATTTT	CASSPGAGVSWPQHF
TRBV5-4	.	TRBJ1-1	.	TGTGCCAGCAGCTTTGGAGGGGGTATGAACACTGAAGCTTTCTTT	CASSFGGGMNTEAFF
TRBV9	.	TRBJ1-2	.	TGTGCCAGCAGCGGGGGGGGCTATGGCTACACCTTC	CASSGGGYGYTF
TRBV12-3/TRBV12-4	.	TRBJ1-1	.	TGTGCCAGCAGTTTGGTCGGGGGGGCTTTCTTT	CASSLVGGAFF
TRBV30	.	TRBJ2-1	.	TGTGCCTGGGCCCCCCGGGCTGATGAGCAGTTCTTC	CAWAPRADEQFF
TRBV6-6	.	TRBJ2-7	.	TGTGCCAGCAGTTACTCGATTGGCAGCGGTTCCTACGAGCAGTACTTC	CASSYSIGSGSYEQYF
TRBV6-5	.	TRBJ2-3	.	TGTGCCAGCAGCCTGGTCCAGGTGGATACGCAGTATTTT	CASSLVQVDTQYF
TRBV3-1/TRBV3-2	.	TRBJ1-1	.	TGTGCCAGCAGACCGACAGCCATGAACACTGAAGCTTTCTTT	CASRPTAMNTEAFF
TRBV19	.	TRBJ2-2	.	TGTGCCAGTATACTCTCGCGGGATTCCACCGGGGAGCTGTTTTTT	CASILSRDSTGELFF
TRBV28	TRBD2	TRBJ2-7	once	TGTGCCAGCATTCTAGCGGGGGGCACCTACGAGCAGTACTTC	CASILAGGTYEQYF
TRBV28	TRBD2	TRBJ2-5	.	TGTGCCAGCAGTTTGGGTGGACTAGCCCAAGAGACCCAGTACTTC	CASSLGGLAQETQYF